The T cell receptor beta chain under discussion was sequenced for a study of blood T cell repertoires in COVID-19. Study-level background: T cells, B-cell-depleted T cells, or PBMCs supplied cDNA or gDNA.

Individuals aged roughly 18 to 95 years were recruited from roughly 23 US areas. Participants reported their clinical history, and cohort assignment relied on those reports. Only in-frame clones appear in the TCRdb table, and some are missing; sequencing was by immunoSEQ multiplex PCR. The table has about 230,000 clones, roughly 89% seen once. The sequencing sample was made of PBMCs or T cells enriched from blood (not recorded which). The source is a woman aged 25 to 39 with acute COVID-19.

The CDR3 coding sequence is TGTGCCACCAGTGACATGGACAGGAACACCGGGGAGCTGTTTTTT. This encodes CATSDMDRNTGELFF. This chain uses TRBV24-1 with TRBJ2-2; D may be TRBD1 (6 bases). The length of the CDR3 is 15 residues. The V end lost 4 bases, the J end lost 1 base, and 9 bases lay between the germline ends. Looked up from germline, CDR1 is KGHDR and CDR2 is SFDVKD.